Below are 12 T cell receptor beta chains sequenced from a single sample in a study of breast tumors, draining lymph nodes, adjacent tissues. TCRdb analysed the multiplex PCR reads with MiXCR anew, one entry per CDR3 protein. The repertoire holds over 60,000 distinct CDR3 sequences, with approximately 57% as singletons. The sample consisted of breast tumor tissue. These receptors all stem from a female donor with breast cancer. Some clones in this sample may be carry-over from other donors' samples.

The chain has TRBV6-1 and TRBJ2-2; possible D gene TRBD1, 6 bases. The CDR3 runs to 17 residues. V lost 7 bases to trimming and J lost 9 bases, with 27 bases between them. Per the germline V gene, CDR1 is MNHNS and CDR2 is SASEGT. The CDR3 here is CASTPSDSPRRTRELFF. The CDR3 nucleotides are TGTGCCAGCACTCCTTCGGACAGTCCTCGTAGGACCAGGGAGCTGTTTTTT.

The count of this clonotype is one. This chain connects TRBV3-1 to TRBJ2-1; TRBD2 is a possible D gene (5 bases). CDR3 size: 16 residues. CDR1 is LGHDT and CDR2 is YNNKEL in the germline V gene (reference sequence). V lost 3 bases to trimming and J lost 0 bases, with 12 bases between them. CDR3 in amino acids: CASSQYRTGSYNEQFF. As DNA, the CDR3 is TGTGCCAGCAGCCAGTATCGGACTGGCTCCTACAATGAGCAGTTCTTC.

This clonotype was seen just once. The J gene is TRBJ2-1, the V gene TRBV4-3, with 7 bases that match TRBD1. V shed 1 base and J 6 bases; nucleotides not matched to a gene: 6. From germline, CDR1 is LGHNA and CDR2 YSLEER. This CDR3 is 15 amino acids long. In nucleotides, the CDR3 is TGCGCCAGCAGCCAAGTCTTCGGGACAGTCAATGAGCAGTTCTTC. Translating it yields CASSQVFGTVNEQFF.

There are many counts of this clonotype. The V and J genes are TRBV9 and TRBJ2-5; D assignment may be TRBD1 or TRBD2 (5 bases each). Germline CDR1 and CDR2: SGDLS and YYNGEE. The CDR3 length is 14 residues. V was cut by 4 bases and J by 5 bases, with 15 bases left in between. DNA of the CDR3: TGTGCCAGCAGCAAGTCCCGGGACGATGAGACCCAGTACTTC. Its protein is CASSKSRDDETQYF.

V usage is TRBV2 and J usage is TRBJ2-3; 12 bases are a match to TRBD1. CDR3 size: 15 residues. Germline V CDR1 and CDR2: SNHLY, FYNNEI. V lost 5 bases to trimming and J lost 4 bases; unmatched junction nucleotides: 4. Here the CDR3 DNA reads TGTGCCAGCAGTAGAGGGACAGGGGGCCCAGATACGCAGTATTTT. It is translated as CASSRGTGGPDTQYF. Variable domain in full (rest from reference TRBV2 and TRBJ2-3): EPEVTQTPSHQVTQMGQEVILRCVPISNHLYFYWYRQILGQKVEFLVSFYNNEISEKSEIFDDQFSVERPDGSNFTLKIRSTKLEDSAMYFCASSRGTGGPDTQYFGPGTRLTVL.

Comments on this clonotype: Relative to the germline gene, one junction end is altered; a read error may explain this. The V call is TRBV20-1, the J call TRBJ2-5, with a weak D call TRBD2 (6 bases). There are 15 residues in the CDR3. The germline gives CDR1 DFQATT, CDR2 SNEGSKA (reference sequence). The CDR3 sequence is CSALDRAGNPEAQYF. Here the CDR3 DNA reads TGCAGTGCTCTGGACCGGGCGGGGAACCCAGAGGCCCAGTACTTC.

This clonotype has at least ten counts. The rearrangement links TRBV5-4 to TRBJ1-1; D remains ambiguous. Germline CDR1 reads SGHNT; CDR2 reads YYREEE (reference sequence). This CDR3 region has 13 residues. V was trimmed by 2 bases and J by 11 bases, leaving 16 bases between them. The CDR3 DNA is TGTGCCAGCAGCTTTGAGCCCTATTCTACGGCTTTCTTT. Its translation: CASSFEPYSTAFF.

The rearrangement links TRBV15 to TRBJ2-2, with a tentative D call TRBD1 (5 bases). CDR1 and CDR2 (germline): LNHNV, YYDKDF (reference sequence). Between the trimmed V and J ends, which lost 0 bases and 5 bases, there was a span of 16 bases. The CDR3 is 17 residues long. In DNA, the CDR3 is TGTGCCACCAGCAGAGATAGGGGTTCTTACGGAACCGGGGAGCTGTTTTTT. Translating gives CATSRDRGSYGTGELFF.

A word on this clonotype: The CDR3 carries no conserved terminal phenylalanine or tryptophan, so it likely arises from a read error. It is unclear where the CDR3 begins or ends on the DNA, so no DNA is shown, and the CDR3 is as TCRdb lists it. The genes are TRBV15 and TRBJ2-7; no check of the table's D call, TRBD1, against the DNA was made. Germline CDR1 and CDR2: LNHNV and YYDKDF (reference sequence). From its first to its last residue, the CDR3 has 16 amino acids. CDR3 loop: CATSREVGAGGIRAVL.

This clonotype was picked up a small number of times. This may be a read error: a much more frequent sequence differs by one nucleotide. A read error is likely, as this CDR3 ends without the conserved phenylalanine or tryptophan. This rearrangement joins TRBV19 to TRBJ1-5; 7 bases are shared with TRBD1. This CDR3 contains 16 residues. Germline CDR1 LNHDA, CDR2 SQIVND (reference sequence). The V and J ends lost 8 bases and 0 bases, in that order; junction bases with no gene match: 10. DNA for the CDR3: TGTGCCAGTCGGGACAGCTCCACCTATAGCAATCAGCCCCAGCATTCT. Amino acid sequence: CASRDSSTYSNQPQHS.

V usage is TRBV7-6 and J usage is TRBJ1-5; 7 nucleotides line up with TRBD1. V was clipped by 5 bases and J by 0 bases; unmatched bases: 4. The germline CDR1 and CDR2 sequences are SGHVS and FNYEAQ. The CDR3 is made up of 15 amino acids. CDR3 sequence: CASSRTGDSNQPQHF. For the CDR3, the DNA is TGTGCCAGCAGCAGAACAGGGGATAGCAATCAGCCCCAGCATTTT.

In DNA form, the CDR3 reads TGTGCCACCAGTGGGCCTAGCGGGGCCGCGCAGTTCTTC. Translated, it gives CATSGPSGAAQFF. The chain combines TRBV24-1 with TRBJ2-1; 9 bases line up with TRBD2. Germline assignment: CDR1 KGHDR and CDR2 SFDVKD. CDR3 length: 13 amino acids. The V and J ends lost 5 bases and 12 bases, in that order; junction bases with no gene match: 7.